The clone carrying this T cell receptor beta chain was seen repeatedly, ten times or more. Its antigen is not identified. TCRbeta libraries were built with three rounds of nested PCR, modified from ARM-PCR. TCRdb recomputed calls from the multiplex PCR reads with MiXCR, one row per CDR3 protein. The sample shows some 200,000 distinct CDR3 sequences, 71% of them seen only once. The data belong to a study of tumor and adjacent non-tumor tissue in lung cancer. Study overall: The patients, approximately 9 men and several women, were about 30 to 85 with stage I to III disease. Some 4.2 million productive TCRbeta reads were obtained per sample on average.

This sample's RNA came from whole unsorted tissue. Newly diagnosed lung cancer patients had thoracic surgery in China, August–late 2014, without prior chemotherapy. General study results and limits: TCR diversity was significantly greater in tumor than normal lung tissue.

The CDR3 sequence is 14 residues long. Germline V gives CDR1 DFQATT, CDR2 SNEGSKA (reference sequence). Trimming stripped 7 bases from V and 1 base from J, with 15 bases between. The rearrangement uses TRBV20-1 and TRBJ2-3, with D perhaps TRBD1 (6 bases). This sequence originates from a man aged 55-75 years with non-small cell lung cancer. The specimen was lung tumor tissue. CDR3 loop: CSVDPGHGTDTQYF. The CDR3 DNA follows: TGCAGTGTCGACCCGGGACATGGCACAGATACGCAGTATTTT.